Listed below are T cell receptor beta chains from one sample, sequenced in a study of Ad26.COV2.S vaccination and SARS-CoV-2 variants. Sequencing was performed with immunoSEQ multiplex PCR; in TCRdb, only in-frame clones are kept and a portion is missing. The sample contains 350,000 to 450,000 clones, approximately 92% of which appear only once. Sequences were derived from peripheral blood, sampled in a trial of Ad26.COV2.S vaccine versus placebo. All receptors come from a person between 18 and 65 years old who received the Ad26.COV2.S COVID-19 vaccine or a placebo. CDR3s include the opening cysteine and the closing phenylalanine or tryptophan. The D gene is left open where the match is weak.

V	D	J	CDR3
TRBV30	-	TRBJ2-1	CAWSVRIAVDEQFF
TRBV30	TRBD1	TRBJ1-6	CAWSVGQGYSPLHF
TRBV4-3	-	TRBJ2-7	CASSQRQTYEQYF
TRBV11-2	TRBD1	TRBJ1-6	CASSLDRGRGQSPLHF
TRBV7-8	-	TRBJ2-1	CASSPLGQEYNEQFF
TRBV6-2/TRBV6-3	TRBD2	TRBJ2-3	CASSGGGSTDTQYF
TRBV19	-	TRBJ1-4	CASISVTANEKLFF
TRBV2	-	TRBJ1-5	CASRMGIWNQPQHF
TRBV7-9	TRBD2	TRBJ2-3	CASSFGASGDYSTDTQYF
TRBV28	TRBD1	TRBJ1-2	CASSYRDRPIYGYTF
TRBV5-4	-	TRBJ1-1	CASSLWPGGGTEAFF
TRBV30	TRBD1	TRBJ1-2	CAWSFSRPPGGNYGYTF
TRBV12-5	-	TRBJ2-3	CASGLVLDAGTDTQYF
TRBV9	-	TRBJ2-7	CASSVGGVENEQYF
TRBV12-5	TRBD1	TRBJ2-7	CASGMGQGAHEQYF
TRBV21-1	-	TRBJ2-1	CASSKVASGGIYNEQFF
TRBV5-1	TRBD1	TRBJ2-7	CASSSQGQGAYEQYF
TRBV7-2	-	TRBJ2-5	CASSKGGRETQYF
TRBV5-8	-	TRBJ2-7	CASSLRQYF
TRBV19	TRBD1	TRBJ1-2	CASSTPDRSYGYTF
TRBV6-2/TRBV6-3	-	TRBJ2-7	CASSRGGGYDYEQYF
TRBV29-1	TRBD1	TRBJ1-2	CSTGQDYGYTF
TRBV28	-	TRBJ2-7	CASRNSYEQYF
TRBV4-2	-	TRBJ2-6	CASSQDRVYSGANVLTF
TRBV6-2/TRBV6-3	-	TRBJ1-5	CASSSSYNQPQHF
TRBV11-2	-	TRBJ2-2	CASSLVRSVNTGELFF
TRBV18	TRBD2	TRBJ2-1	CASSPDQLAGNEQFF
TRBV12-1	-	TRBJ2-3	CASSPSGSRSTDTQYF
TRBV7-9	-	TRBJ2-7	CASSLGPRTEAYEQYF
TRBV9	-	TRBJ2-1	CASSVGAELSYNEQFF
TRBV4-3	-	TRBJ2-1	CASSQDAVGGGSYNVQFF
TRBV30	TRBD2	TRBJ2-7	CAWTFGGEYYEQYF
TRBV5-1	-	TRBJ2-5	CASSLGRSIAYKGKVETQYF
TRBV30	-	TRBJ2-6	CAWSGTQEGISGANVLTF
TRBV24-1	-	TRBJ1-1	CATRGGHSNTEAFF
TRBV19	-	TRBJ1-1	CASSSRGGRDTEAFF
TRBV5-5	-	TRBJ1-2	CASKRAFTANYGYTF
TRBV7-2	TRBD2	TRBJ2-1	CASSTGLAIKGNEQFF
TRBV28	TRBD1	TRBJ2-7	CASISGTGSYEQYF
TRBV28	TRBD1	TRBJ2-7	CASSLPDRVSEQYF
TRBV11-2	-	TRBJ2-1	CASSLVEGGSYNEQFF
TRBV7-2	-	TRBJ1-5	CASSPAGGPTPQHF
TRBV2	-	TRBJ2-7	CASSGENSYEQYF
TRBV6-5	-	TRBJ1-1	CASSYSRETQEAFF
TRBV5-4	-	TRBJ1-5	CASSLGPNQPQHF
TRBV7-9	-	TRBJ2-2	CASSPFERGTPTSGELFF
TRBV18	-	TRBJ2-5	CASSPMGTGFDQETQYF
TRBV3-1/TRBV3-2	-	TRBJ2-7	CASSLGRGYEQYF
TRBV11-2	-	TRBJ1-1	CASSLGLEAFF